These 12 T cell receptor beta chains were all obtained from the same sample, sequenced in a study of blood T cell repertoires in COVID-19. TCRdb keeps only in-frame clones here, not all; method: immunoSEQ multiplex PCR. This table holds 300,000 to 400,000 clones, about 88% found once. Sequencing was performed on peripheral blood. These receptors all come from a woman in her sixties or seventies with COVID-19, enrolled during active disease.

This clone appeared a single time. This chain links TRBV27 with TRBJ1-1; 9 nucleotides agree with TRBD1. Losses at the gene ends were 5 bases for V and 0 bases for J; bases not matched to a gene: 4. CDR1 is MNHEY and CDR2 is SMNVEV in the germline V gene (reference sequence). The CDR3 has 15 residues. The CDR3, as DNA: TGTGCCAGCAGTGGGACAGGGCATCTGAACACTGAAGCTTTCTTT. This sequence encodes CASSGTGHLNTEAFF.

In the case of this clone: A junction boundary mismatches the germline segment, possibly from a read error. The rearrangement joins TRBV2 to TRBJ1-1, with no clear D. Germline-derived CDR1 and CDR2 are SNHLY and FYNNEI. There are 12 residues in the CDR3. CDR3 in amino acids: CASSEMNIEAFF. CDR3 nucleotides: TGTGCCAGCAGTGAAATGAACATTGAAGCTTTCTTT. Full variable domain (missing parts from reference TRBV2 and TRBJ1-1): EPEVTQTPSHQVTQMGQEVILRCVPISNHLYFYWYRQILGQKVEFLVSFYNNEISEKSEIFDDQFSVERPDGSNFTLKIRSTKLEDSAMYFCASSEMNIEAFFGQGTRLTVV.

The CDR3, as DNA: TGTGCCAGCAGCGGACTACCATATGGCTACACCTTC. This codes for CASSGLPYGYTF. V gene TRBV9 combines with J gene TRBJ1-2, with no clear D. From germline, CDR1 is SGDLS and CDR2 YYNGEE. The CDR3 sequence is 12 residues long. The V and J ends lost 3 bases and 5 bases respectively, with 8 bases between them.

This clone appeared a single time. The chain has TRBV3-1 (or the pseudogene TRBV3-2) and TRBJ2-5, with 14 nucleotides matching TRBD2. The J segment lost 2 bases and the V segment lost 3 bases, leaving 11 bases of the junction unmatched. Germline V lookup: CDR1 LGHDT, CDR2 YNNKEL (reference sequence). The CDR3 consists of 19 residues. The DNA for the CDR3 is TGTGCCAGCAGCCATTACTTCGGGACTAGCGGGGGCTCACAAGAGACCCAGTACTTC. Translated: CASSHYFGTSGGSQETQYF.

The chain recombines TRBV27 with TRBJ1-5, with D perhaps matching TRBD1 (5 bases). Germline V gene data show CDR1 as MNHEY and CDR2 as SMNVEV (reference sequence). The germline V and J ends were trimmed by 0 bases and 0 bases, with 9 bases remaining between them. The CDR3 totals 16 residues. The CDR3, as DNA: TGTGCCAGCAGTTTATCAGCGGGGGATAGCAATCAGCCCCAGCATTTT. This gives the protein CASSLSAGDSNQPQHF.

The rearrangement joins TRBV18 to TRBJ1-1; D uncertain. Germline-derived CDR1 and CDR2 are KGHSH and LQKENI. The V end lost 4 bases, the J end lost 2 bases, and 14 bases lay between the germline ends. This CDR3 is built from 15 residues. CDR3 nucleotides: TGTGCCAGCTCACTAACGAAGACTGACAACACTGAAGCTTTCTTT. Translation gives CASSLTKTDNTEAFF.

This sequence joins TRBV11-3 and TRBJ1-1; D is perhaps TRBD1 (6 bases). The germline V and J ends were trimmed by 1 base and 4 bases, with 16 bases remaining between them. The germline V gene has CDR1 SGHNT and CDR2 YENEEA. The CDR3 has 16 residues. CDR3 loop: CASSLGDGGGSTEAFF. In DNA, the CDR3 is TGTGCCAGCAGCTTAGGTGATGGGGGCGGGAGCACTGAAGCTTTCTTT. The full variable domain, rest sourced from reference TRBV11-3 and TRBJ1-1, is EAGVVQSPRYKIIEKKQPVAFWCNPISGHNTLYWYLQNLGQGPELLIRYENEEAVDDSQLPKDRFSAERLKGVDSTLKIQPAELGDSAVYLCASSLGDGGGSTEAFFGQGTRLTVV.

The chain recombines TRBV24-1 with TRBJ2-3, with TRBD2 matching 7 bases. With 3 bases clipped from V and 4 bases from J, the junction kept 6 bases outside the gene matches. CDR3 length: 15 amino acids. In germline, CDR1 is KGHDR, CDR2 SFDVKD. CDR3 in amino acids: CATSDRQGGADTQYF. CDR3 nucleotide sequence: TGTGCCACCAGTGATCGTCAGGGAGGGGCAGATACGCAGTATTTT.

This clone showed up just a few times. The CDR3 loop is CASSYDLGRELFF. CDR3 nucleotide sequence: TGTGCCAGCAGTTACGATCTAGGAAGGGAGCTGTTTTTT. The chain is built from TRBV6-5 and TRBJ2-2; the D is unclear. This CDR3 comprises 13 residues. Trimming took 2 bases from V and 9 from J, leaving 10 bases between them. The germline V gene encodes CDR1 MNHEY and CDR2 SVGAGI.

The V and J genes are TRBV6-5 and TRBJ2-2; 11 bases agree with TRBD1. The CDR3 sequence is 15 residues long. Germline assignment: CDR1 MNHEY and CDR2 SVGAGI. Trimming removed 6 bases from V and 6 bases from J; junction bases left unmatched: 6. Written as DNA, the CDR3 is TGTGCCAGCAGGGCCGGGACAGGGGGGCCCGGGGAGCTGTTTTTT. The encoded protein is CASRAGTGGPGELFF.

The V call is TRBV15, the J call TRBJ1-1; tentatively, D is TRBD1 (5 bases). The CDR3 contains 13 residues. Germline V lookup: CDR1 LNHNV, CDR2 YYDKDF (reference sequence). With 2 bases removed from V and 1 base from J, the gap between germline ends came to 5 bases. The CDR3 here is CATSRRGNTEAFF. Written as DNA, the CDR3 is TGTGCCACCAGCAGAAGGGGGAACACTGAAGCTTTCTTT.

This rearrangement joins TRBV18 to TRBJ2-2; 9 bases fit TRBD1. J lost 7 bases, V lost 4 bases, and 7 bases had no gene match. This CDR3 has 15 amino acids. Germline assignment: CDR1 KGHSH and CDR2 LQKENI. The CDR3 coding sequence is TGTGCCAGCTCACGTCTGGGACAGGGAGGCGGGGAGCTGTTTTTT. It specifies CASSRLGQGGGELFF.